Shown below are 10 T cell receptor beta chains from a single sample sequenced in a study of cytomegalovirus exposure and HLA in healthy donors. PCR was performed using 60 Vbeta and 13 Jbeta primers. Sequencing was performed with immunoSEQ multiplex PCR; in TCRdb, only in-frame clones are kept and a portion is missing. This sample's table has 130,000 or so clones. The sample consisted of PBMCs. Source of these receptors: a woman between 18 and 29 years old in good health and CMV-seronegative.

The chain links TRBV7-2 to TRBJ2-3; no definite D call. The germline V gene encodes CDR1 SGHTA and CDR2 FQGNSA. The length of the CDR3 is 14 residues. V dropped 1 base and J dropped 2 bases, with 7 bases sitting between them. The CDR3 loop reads CASSLGATTDTQYF. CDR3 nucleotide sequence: TGTGCCAGCAGCTTAGGAGCGACCACAGATACGCAGTATTTT.

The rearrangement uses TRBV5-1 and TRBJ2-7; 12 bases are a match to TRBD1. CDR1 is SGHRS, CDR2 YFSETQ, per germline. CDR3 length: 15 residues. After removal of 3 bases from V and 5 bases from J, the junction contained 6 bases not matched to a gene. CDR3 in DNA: TGCGCCAGCAGCTCGGGACAGGGGGCGCCGGACGAGCAGTACTTC. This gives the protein CASSSGQGAPDEQYF.

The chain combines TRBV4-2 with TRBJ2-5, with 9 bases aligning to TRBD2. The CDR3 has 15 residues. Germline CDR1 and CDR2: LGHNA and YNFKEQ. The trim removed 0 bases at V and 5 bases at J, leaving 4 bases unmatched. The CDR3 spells CASSQEISGSETQYF. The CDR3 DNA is TGTGCCAGCAGCCAAGAGATTAGCGGGAGTGAGACCCAGTACTTC.

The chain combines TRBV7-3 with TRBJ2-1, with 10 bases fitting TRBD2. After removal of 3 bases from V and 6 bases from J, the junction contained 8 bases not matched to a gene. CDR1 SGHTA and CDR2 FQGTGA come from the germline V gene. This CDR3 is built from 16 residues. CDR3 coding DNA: TGTGCCAGCAGCTTTTTGCCAGCGGGAGGGTCCAATGAGCAGTTCTTC. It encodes CASSFLPAGGSNEQFF. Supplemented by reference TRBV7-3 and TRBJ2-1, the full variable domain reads GAGVSQTPSNKVTEKGKYVELRCDPISGHTALYWYRQSLGQGPEFLIYFQGTGAADDSGLPNDRFFAVRPEGSVSTLKIQRTERGDSAVYLCASSFLPAGGSNEQFFGPGTRLTVL.

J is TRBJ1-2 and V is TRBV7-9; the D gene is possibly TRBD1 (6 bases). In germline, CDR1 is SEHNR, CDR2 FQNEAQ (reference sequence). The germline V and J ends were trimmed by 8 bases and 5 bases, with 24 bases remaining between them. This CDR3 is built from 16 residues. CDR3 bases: TGTGCCAGCGCCCTATCAGGAGAGGGGGGGCTTTATGGCTACACCTTC. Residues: CASALSGEGGLYGYTF.

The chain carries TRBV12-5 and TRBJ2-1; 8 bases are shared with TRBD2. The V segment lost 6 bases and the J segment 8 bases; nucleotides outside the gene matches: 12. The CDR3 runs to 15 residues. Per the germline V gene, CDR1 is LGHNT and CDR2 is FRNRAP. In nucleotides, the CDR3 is TGTGCTAGTGGCCCGACGGGACTAGGTCTGGATGAGCAGTTCTTC. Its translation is CASGPTGLGLDEQFF.

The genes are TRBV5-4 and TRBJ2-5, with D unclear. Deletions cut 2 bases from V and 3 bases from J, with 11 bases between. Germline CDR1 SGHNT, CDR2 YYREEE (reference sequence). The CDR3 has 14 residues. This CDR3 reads CASSLVSSKETQYF. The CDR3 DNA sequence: TGTGCCAGCAGCTTAGTTAGCAGCAAAGAGACCCAGTACTTC.

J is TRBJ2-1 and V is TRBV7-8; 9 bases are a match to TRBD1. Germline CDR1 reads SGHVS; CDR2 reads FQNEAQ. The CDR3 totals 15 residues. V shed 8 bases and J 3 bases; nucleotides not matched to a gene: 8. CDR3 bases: TGTGCCAGCGGACAGGGGCAGGGGGGCTACAATGAGCAGTTCTTC. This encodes CASGQGQGGYNEQFF.

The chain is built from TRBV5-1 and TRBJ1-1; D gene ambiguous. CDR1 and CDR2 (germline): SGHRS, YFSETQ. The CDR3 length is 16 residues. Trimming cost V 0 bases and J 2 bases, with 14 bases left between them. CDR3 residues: CASSLGFVEINTEAFF. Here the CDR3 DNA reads TGCGCCAGCAGCTTGGGCTTTGTAGAGATTAACACTGAAGCTTTCTTT.

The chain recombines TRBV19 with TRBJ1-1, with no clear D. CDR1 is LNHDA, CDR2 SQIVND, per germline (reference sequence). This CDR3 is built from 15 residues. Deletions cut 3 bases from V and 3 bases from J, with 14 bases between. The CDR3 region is CASSIRTQLHTEAFF. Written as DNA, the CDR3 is TGTGCCAGTAGTATTCGGACTCAGCTGCACACTGAAGCTTTCTTT.